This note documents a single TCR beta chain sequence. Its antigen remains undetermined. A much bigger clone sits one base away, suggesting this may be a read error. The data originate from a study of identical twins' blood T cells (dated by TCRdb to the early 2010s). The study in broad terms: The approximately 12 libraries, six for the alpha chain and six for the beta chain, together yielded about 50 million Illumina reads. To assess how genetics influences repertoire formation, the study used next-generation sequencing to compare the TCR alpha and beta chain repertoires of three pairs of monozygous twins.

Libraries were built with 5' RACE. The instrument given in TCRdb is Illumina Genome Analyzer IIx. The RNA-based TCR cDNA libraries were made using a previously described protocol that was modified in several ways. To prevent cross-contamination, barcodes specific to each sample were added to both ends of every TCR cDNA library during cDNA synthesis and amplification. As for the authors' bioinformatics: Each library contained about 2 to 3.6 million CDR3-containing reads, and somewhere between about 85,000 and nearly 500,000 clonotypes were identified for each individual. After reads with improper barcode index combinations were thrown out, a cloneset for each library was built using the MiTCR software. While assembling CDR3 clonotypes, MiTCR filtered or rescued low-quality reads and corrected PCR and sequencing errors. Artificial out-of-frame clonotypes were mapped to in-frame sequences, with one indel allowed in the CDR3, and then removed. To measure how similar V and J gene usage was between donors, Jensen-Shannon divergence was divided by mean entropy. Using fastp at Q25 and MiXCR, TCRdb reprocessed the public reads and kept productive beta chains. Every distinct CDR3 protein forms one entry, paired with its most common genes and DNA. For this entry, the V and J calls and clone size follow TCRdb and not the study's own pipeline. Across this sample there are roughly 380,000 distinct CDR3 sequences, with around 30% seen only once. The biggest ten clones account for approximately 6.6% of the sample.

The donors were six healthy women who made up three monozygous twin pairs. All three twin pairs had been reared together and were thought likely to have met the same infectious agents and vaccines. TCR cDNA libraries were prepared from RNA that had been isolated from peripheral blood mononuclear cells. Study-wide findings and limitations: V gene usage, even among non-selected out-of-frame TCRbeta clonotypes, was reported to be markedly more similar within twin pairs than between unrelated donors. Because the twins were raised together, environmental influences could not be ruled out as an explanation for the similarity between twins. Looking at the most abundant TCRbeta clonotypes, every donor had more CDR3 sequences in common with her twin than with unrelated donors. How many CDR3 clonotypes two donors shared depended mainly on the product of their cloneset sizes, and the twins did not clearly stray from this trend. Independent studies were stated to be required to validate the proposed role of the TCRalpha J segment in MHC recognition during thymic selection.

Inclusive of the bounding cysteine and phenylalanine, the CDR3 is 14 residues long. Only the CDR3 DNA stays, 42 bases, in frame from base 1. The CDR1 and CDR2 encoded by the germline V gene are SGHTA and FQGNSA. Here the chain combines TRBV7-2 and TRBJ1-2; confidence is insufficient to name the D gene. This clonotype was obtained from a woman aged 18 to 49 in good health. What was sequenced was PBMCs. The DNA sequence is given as TGTGCCAACAGCTTTAACAGATTTAACTATGGCTACACCTTC. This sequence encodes CANSFNRFNYGYTF.